This T cell receptor (beta chain) is from a study of control samples from healthy donors and cancer patients. The trim removed 2 bases at V and 5 bases at J, leaving 5 bases unmatched. The CDR3 covers 15 residues. Germline V gives CDR1 MNHEY, CDR2 SVGAGI. Assay used: immunoSEQ multiplex PCR; TCRdb lists only in-frame clones, some missing. The sample lists some 140,000 clones; around 92% were seen once. Sequenced sample: PBMCs. The gene calls are TRBV6-5 and TRBJ2-3; 9 bases agree with TRBD2. This TCR derives from a man aged 45-65 years with head and neck cancer. DNA of the CDR3: TGTGCCAGCAGTTACGGCGGGAGGGAGAGAGATACGCAGTATTTT. Translation gives CASSYGGRERDTQYF.